These 11 T cell receptor beta chains were sequenced from one sample in a study of cytomegalovirus exposure and HLA in healthy donors. The PCR used 60 Vbeta and 13 Jbeta primers. Generated by immunoSEQ multiplex PCR, the TCRdb table keeps only in-frame clones and is missing some. The sample yields hundreds of thousands of clones, 70% to 80% seen once. Input material: PBMCs. The origin of the receptors is a male donor in good health and CMV-seronegative.

The gene calls are TRBV6-5 and TRBJ2-1; maybe TRBD2 (6 bases). V gave up 6 bases and J gave up 7 bases, with 16 bases separating them. The CDR3 length is 14 residues. Germline-derived CDR1 and CDR2 are MNHEY and SVGAGI. The CDR3 region is CASREGLAGNEQFF. The DNA for the CDR3 is TGTGCCAGCAGGGAGGGGCTAGCTGGTAATGAGCAGTTCTTC.

V is TRBV25-1 and J is TRBJ1-6; perhaps TRBD1 as D (6 bases). The CDR3 has 15 residues. V was cut by 0 bases and J by 7 bases, with 10 bases left in between. Germline V gene lookup returns CDR1 MGHDK and CDR2 SYGVNS. In DNA, the CDR3 is TGTGCCAGCAGTGAATATTCAGGGGTCAATTCACCCCTCCACTTT. Residues: CASSEYSGVNSPLHF.

This clone was seen a single time. The CDR3 DNA reads as TGCGCCAGCAGCCGCCTAGGGCGTGAGGGAGCGGGGAGTGGGAGTTACGAGCAGTACTTC. It specifies CASSRLGREGAGSGSYEQYF. The chain recombines TRBV4-1 with TRBJ2-7, with 7 bases identical to TRBD2. There are 20 residues in the CDR3. V dropped 4 bases and J dropped 4; count of bases not matched to a gene: 25. Per germline, CDR1 MGHRA and CDR2 YSYEKL.

The chain uses TRBV19 and TRBJ2-2, with D possibly matching TRBD1 (5 bases). Germline V gives CDR1 LNHDA, CDR2 SQIVND (reference sequence). The CDR3 is 14 amino acids. The V end was cut by 3 bases, the J end by 8 bases, with 13 bases between. The CDR3 spells CASSIRGLVGELFF. The CDR3 region has the DNA TGTGCCAGTAGTATTAGGGGCCTAGTGGGGGAGCTGTTTTTT.

The J gene is TRBJ1-2, the V gene TRBV25-1; D is perhaps TRBD1 (5 bases). V lost 1 base to trimming and J lost 5 bases, with 11 bases between them. This CDR3 contains 14 residues. Germline V gene data show CDR1 as MGHDK and CDR2 as SYGVNS. CDR3 sequence (DNA): TGTGCCAGCAGTGAATCCGTGACAGTTTATGGCTACACCTTC. Residues: CASSESVTVYGYTF.

The rearrangement uses TRBV5-1 and TRBJ1-5; TRBD1 matches at 7 bases. The CDR3 is 16 amino acids. With V trimmed by 4 bases and J by 6 bases, 13 bases remained unmatched. CDR1 and CDR2 (germline): SGHRS, YFSETQ. The CDR3 nucleotides read TGCGCCAGCAGCCCGGGGGACAACAGGGGTGTTCAGCCCCAGCATTTT. Protein: CASSPGDNRGVQPQHF. Complete variable domain (other parts from reference TRBV5-1 and TRBJ1-5): KAGVTQTPRYLIKTRGQQVTLSCSPISGHRSVSWYQQTPGQGLQFLFEYFSETQRNKGNFPGRFSGRQFSNSRSEMNVSTLELGDSALYLCASSPGDNRGVQPQHFGDGTRLSIL.

Details on this clone: Other DNA sequences in this sample translate to the same CDR3. The DNA for the CDR3 is TGTGCCAGTAGCATGAACACTGAAGCTTTCTTT. It encodes CASSMNTEAFF. The genes are TRBV19 and TRBJ1-1; D is ambiguous. Germline assignment: CDR1 LNHDA and CDR2 SQIVND (reference sequence). V lost 6 bases, J lost 0 bases, and 2 bases lay in between. The CDR3 contains 11 residues.

The chain recombines TRBV5-1 with TRBJ1-2; the match to TRBD1 covers 9 bases. J was trimmed by 2 bases and V by 0 bases; bases with no gene match: 8. Germline V gene sequence: CDR1 SGHRS, CDR2 YFSETQ. CDR3 length: 17 amino acids. The CDR3 loop reads CASSLDLAGQGNYGYTF. CDR3 sequence (DNA): TGCGCCAGCAGCTTGGATCTGGCCGGACAGGGGAACTATGGCTACACCTTC. The full variable domain, in which reference TRBV5-1 and TRBJ1-2 provide the parts outside the CDR3, is KAGVTQTPRYLIKTRGQQVTLSCSPISGHRSVSWYQQTPGQGLQFLFEYFSETQRNKGNFPGRFSGRQFSNSRSEMNVSTLELGDSALYLCASSLDLAGQGNYGYTFGSGTRLTVV.

The chain carries TRBV10-1 and TRBJ2-1; TRBD2 agrees at 8 bases. V shed 0 bases, J shed 4 bases, and the junction held 5 bases outside the gene matches. The germline CDR1 and CDR2 sequences are WNHNN and SYGVQD (reference sequence). The CDR3 runs 16 residues. The CDR3 here is CASSESGSGTYNEQFF. CDR3 sequence (DNA): TGCGCCAGCAGTGAGTCGGGTAGCGGGACTTACAATGAGCAGTTCTTC.

There are a few counts of this clone. The V and J genes are TRBV5-4 and TRBJ1-4; TRBD1 matches 7 bases. Germline V gives CDR1 SGHNT, CDR2 YYREEE (reference sequence). With 6 bases clipped from V and 2 bases from J, the junction kept 4 bases outside the gene matches. This CDR3 has 14 residues. As DNA, the CDR3 is TGTGCCAGCACTTTGGGACAGACTAATGAAAAACTGTTTTTT. Protein: CASTLGQTNEKLFF.

The rearrangement links TRBV5-1 to TRBJ2-6; 8 bases are a match to TRBD2. V shed 1 base, J shed 2 bases, and the junction held 8 bases outside the gene matches. CDR1 and CDR2 (germline): SGHRS, YFSETQ. The CDR3 covers 18 residues. Here the CDR3 reads CASSLKRLALAGANVLTF. For the CDR3, the DNA is TGCGCCAGCAGCTTGAAGAGACTAGCGCTCGCTGGGGCCAACGTCCTGACTTTC.